The entry that follows covers one T cell receptor beta chain sequence. The antigen is unknown. The same CDR3 is also encoded by other DNA sequences in this sample. RNA extraction was followed by reverse transcription into cDNA, which acted as the sequencing template. Clones were sequenced by immunoSEQ multiplex PCR, and TCRdb holds only the in-frame ones, with some missing. The sample yields roughly 250,000 clones, roughly 63% seen once. The record originates from a study of CD8+ T cells in alopecia areata. Overall study: Treated patients received oral tofacitinib, 5 to 10 mg twice daily.

Trimming shortened V by 3 bases and J by 1 base, and 11 bases separated the two germline ends. There are 14 residues in the CDR3. CDR1 and CDR2 (germline): SQVTM, ANQGSEA. Study-level points and caveats: It was lesional scalp, especially alopecia totalis/universalis, that showed higher clonality than normal scalp. Among the top 100, expanded CD8+ clones, as well as scalp clonality, were significantly decreased by tofacitinib.

Treatment noted: oral pan-JAK inhibitor, 5-10 mg twice daily. Lesional scalp tissue (obtained by punch biopsy) and peripheral blood were collected from alopecia areata patients. The sample was CD4+ T cells sorted from blood, taken at approximately week 52, from a patient treated with tofacitinib. The gene calls are TRBV29-1 and TRBJ2-3; D is ambiguous. The TCR originated in a human donor with alopecia areata. As DNA, the CDR3 is TGCAGCGTTGAGTTCGGATGGGGCACAGATACGCAGTATTTT. Its protein is CSVEFGWGTDTQYF.